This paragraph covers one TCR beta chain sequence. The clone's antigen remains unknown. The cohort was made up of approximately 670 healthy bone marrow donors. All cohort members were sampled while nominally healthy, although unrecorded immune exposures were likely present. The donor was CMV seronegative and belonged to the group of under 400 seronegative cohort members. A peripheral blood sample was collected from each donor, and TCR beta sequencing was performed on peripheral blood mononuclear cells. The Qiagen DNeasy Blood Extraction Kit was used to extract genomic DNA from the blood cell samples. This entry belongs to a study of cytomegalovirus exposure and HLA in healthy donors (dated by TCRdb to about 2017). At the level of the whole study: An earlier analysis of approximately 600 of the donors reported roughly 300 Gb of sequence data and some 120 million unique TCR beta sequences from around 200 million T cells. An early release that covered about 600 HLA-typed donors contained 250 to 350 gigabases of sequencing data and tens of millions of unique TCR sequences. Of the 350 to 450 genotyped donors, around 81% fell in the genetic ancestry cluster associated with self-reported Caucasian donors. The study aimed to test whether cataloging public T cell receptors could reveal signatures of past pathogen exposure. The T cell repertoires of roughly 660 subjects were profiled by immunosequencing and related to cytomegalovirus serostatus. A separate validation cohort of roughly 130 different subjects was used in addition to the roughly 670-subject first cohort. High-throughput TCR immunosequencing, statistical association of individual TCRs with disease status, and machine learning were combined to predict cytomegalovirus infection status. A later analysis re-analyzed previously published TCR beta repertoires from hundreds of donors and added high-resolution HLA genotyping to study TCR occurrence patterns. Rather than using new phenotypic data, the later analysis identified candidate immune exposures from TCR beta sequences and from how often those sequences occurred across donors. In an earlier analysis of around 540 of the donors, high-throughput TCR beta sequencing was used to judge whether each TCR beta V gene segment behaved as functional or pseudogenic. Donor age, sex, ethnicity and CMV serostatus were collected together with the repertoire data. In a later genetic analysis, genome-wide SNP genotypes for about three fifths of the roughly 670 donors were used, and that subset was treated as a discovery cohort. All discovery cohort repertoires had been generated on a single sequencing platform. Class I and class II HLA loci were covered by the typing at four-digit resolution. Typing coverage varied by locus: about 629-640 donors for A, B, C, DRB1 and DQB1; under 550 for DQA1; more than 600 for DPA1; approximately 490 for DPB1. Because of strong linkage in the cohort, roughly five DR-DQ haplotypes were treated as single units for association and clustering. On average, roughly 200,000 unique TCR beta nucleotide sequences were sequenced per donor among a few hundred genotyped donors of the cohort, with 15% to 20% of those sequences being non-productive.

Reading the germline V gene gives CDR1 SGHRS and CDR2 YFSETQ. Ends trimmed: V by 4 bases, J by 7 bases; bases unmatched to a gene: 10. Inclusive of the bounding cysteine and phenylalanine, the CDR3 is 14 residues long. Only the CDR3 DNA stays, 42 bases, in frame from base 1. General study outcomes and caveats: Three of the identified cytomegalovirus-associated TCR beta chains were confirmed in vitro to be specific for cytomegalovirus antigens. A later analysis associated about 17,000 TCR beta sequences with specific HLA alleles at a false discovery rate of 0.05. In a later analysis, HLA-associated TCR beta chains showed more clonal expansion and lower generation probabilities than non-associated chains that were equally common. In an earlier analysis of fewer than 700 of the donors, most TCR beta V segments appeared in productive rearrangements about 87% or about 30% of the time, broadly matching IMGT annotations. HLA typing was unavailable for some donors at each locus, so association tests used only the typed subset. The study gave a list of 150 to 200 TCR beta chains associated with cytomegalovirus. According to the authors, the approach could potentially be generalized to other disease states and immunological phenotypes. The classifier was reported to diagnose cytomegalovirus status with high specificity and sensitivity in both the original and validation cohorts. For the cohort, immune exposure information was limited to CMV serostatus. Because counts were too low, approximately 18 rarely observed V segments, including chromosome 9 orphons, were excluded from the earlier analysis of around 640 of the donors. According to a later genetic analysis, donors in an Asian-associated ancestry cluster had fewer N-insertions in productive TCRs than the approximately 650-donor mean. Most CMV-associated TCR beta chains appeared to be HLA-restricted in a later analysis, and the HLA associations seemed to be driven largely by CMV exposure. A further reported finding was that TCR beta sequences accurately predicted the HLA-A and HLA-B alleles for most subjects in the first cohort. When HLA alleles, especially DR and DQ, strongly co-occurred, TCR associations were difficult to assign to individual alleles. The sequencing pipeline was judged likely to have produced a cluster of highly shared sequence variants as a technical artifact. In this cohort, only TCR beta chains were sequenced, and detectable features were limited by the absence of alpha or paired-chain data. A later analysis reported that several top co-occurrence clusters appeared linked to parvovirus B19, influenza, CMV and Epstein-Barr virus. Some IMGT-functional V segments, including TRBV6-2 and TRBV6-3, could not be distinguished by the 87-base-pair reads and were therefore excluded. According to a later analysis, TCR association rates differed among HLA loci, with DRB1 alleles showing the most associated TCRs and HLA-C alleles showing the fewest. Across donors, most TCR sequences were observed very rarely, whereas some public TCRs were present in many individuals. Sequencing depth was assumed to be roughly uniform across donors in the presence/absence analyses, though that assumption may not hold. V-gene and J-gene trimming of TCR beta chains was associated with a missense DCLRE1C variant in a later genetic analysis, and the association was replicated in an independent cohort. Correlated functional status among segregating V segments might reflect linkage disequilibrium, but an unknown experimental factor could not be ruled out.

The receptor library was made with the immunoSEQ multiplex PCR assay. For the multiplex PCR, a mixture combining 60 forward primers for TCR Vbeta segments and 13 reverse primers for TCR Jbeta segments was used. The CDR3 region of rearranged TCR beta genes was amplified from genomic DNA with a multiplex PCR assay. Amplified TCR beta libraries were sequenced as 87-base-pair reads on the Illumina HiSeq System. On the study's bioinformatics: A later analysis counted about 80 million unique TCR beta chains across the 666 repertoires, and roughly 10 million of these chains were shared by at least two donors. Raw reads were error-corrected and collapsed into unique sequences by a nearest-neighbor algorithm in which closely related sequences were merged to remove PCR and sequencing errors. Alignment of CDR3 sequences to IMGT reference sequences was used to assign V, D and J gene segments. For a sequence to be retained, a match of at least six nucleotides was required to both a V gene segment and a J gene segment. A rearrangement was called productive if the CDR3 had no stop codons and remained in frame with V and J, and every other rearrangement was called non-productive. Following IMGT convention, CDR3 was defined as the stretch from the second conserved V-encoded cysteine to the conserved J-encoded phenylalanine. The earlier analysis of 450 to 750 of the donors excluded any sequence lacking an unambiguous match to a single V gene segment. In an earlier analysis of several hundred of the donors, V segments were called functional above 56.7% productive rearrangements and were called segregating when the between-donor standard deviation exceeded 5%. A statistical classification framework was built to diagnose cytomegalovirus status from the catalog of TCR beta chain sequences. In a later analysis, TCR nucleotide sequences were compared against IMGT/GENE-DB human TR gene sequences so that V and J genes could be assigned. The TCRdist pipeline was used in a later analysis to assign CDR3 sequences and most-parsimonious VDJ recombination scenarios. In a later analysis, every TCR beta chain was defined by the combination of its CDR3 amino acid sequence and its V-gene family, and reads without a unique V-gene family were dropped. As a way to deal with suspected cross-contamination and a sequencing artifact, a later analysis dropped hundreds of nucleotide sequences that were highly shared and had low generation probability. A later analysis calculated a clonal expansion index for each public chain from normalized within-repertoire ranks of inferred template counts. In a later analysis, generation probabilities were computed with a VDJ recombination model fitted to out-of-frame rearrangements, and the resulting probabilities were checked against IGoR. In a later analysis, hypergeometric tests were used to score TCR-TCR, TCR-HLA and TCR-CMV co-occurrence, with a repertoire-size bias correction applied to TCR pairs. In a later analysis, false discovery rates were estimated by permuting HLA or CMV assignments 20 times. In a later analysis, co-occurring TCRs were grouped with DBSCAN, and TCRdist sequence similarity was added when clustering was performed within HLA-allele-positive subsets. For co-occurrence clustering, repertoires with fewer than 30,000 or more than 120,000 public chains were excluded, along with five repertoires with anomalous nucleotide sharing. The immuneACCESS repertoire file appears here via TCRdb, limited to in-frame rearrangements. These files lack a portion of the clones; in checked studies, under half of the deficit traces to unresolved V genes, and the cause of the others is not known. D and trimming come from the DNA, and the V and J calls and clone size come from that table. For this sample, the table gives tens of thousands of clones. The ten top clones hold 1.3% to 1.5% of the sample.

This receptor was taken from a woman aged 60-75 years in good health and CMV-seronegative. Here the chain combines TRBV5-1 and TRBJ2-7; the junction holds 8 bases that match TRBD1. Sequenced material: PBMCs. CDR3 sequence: CASSPGRGRDEQYF. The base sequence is TGCGCCAGCAGCCCAGGCAGGGGGCGCGATGAGCAGTACTTC.